This TCR beta chain derives from a study of blood T cell repertoires in COVID-19. As for the study in general: The cDNA or gDNA used as material had been derived from T cells, B-cell-depleted T cells, or PBMCs.

Data came from immunoSEQ multiplex PCR; TCRdb stores just in-frame clones and leaves some out. The top ten clones hold about 0.8% of a sample with under 250,000 clones, about 93% of them seen once. The CDR3 extends over 13 amino acids. J lost 5 bases, V lost 5 bases, and 5 bases had no gene match. Germline assignment: CDR1 LNHDA and CDR2 SQIVND (reference sequence). Patients from Seattle were sampled longitudinally, starting during active infection. This chain uses TRBV19 with TRBJ1-2; 7 bases map to TRBD1. The clonotype comes from a man aged 55 to 70 with COVID-19, enrolled during active disease. Material for sequencing was peripheral blood. CDR3 nucleotide sequence: TGTGCCAGTAGTGTGACAGGGCAATATGGCTACACCTTC. Its translation: CASSVTGQYGYTF.